This T cell receptor (beta chain) was obtained from a study of T cells in lung cancer brain metastases (dated by TCRdb to 2016 to 2019). The study in broad terms: Of the 20 or so patients, about 17 had a history of tobacco use, with a median of 40 pack-years. The cohort included approximately 20 patients who provided about 40 specimens, with each patient contributing one primary lung lesion and one brain metastasis. Patients had a median age at first diagnosis of 55 to 70 years, with roughly nine males and roughly 11 females. Median interval between primary and brain metastasis specimen acquisition was about 350 days. About 90% of the 20 patients received no interval therapy between primary and metastasis resection. In this study, the TCR beta CDR3 repertoires of fully resected primary non-small cell lung cancers were compared with those of paired brain metastases. The average DNA integrity number was 3.5 to 4 in both primary and metastatic specimens, and the two sites did not differ significantly.

Beyond this particular receptor, the publication reports: Retrieval of the complete infiltrating T cell repertoire may have been prevented by DNA fragmentation in FFPE samples. Effects of preoperative corticosteroids on T cell infiltration in brain metastases could not be controlled. Most clones were specific to a single lesion, and overlap between paired lesions was limited (mean Morisita index roughly 0.24). Brain metastases had significantly fewer unique productive clones than paired primaries (median approximately 1,500 versus 4,500). The ten most abundant clones accounted for a significantly larger fraction of the repertoire in brain metastases than in primaries, which suggests clonal expansion.

Patients underwent resection for synchronous oligometastatic disease or delayed recurrence of a solitary brain metastasis. Patients with a history of multiple malignancies were excluded so that cancers other than NSCLC would not be included. Using marked H&E slides as a guide, tumor areas were macrodissected from about five unstained roughly 9.4 um sections that had been deparaffinized. All specimens were fixed in formalin and embedded in paraffin (FFPE). The AllPrep DNA/RNA FFPE Kit was used for extraction of genomic DNA. Between roughly 2 and 4.92 ug genomic DNA was input per sample, and equal DNA input was given to paired samples. TCR beta libraries were constructed with the immunoSEQ hsTCRbeta Kit, which uses multiplexed V and J gene primers in two PCR steps. The pooled libraries, together with positive and negative controls, were sequenced on an Illumina MiSeq running a 100-cycle paired-end protocol. Under the source paper's analysis protocol: Raw data were processed by the immunoSEQ vendor into normalized, annotated TCR beta repertoire reports. Richness was counted as unique clones by nucleotide sequence, and total richness was extrapolated with the iChao1 and Efron-Thisted estimators. Pielou's evenness, Simpson's index, top-ten clone proportional abundance, and Morisita overlap index were used to characterize and compare paired lesions. The clones in this table, taken by TCRdb from immuneACCESS, are in-frame only. Not every clone is retained; where verified, under half of the shortfall comes from an unresolved V gene, and the cause of the rest is unknown. V, J and clone size are those of that table, while D and trimming were read from the DNA. This sample comprises 5,000 to 7,000 clones, 70% to 90% of them detected only once. The ten largest clones capture more than 4.5% of the sample.

Including cysteine and phenylalanine, the CDR3 has 16 amino acids. Here the CDR3 DNA is all that survives: 48 bases in frame from base 1. Cut back by 1 base and 3 bases, the V and J ends lie 14 bases apart. CDR1 and CDR2 (SGHAT, FQNNGV) derive from the germline V gene. About this clone itself: No cognate antigen has been identified for it. Base qualities are not provided; no much larger clone lies one nucleotide away.

Sequenced material: tumor tissue from the primary lung tumor. Explained via the paper, the cell subset or site label denotes: primary lung cancer lesion. The chain is assembled from TRBV11-2 and TRBJ2-3; the D gene is perhaps TRBD2, from 6 matching bases. This TCR was recovered from a man in his fifties with non-small cell lung cancer. The nucleotide sequence reads TGTGCCAGCAGCTTAGTGCAGCGGGTGGGGACAGATACGCAGTATTTT. This sequence encodes CASSLVQRVGTDTQYF. Supplemented by the reference TRBV11-2 and TRBJ2-3 proteins around the CDR3, the complete variable domain is EAGVAQSPRYKIIEKRQSVAFWCNPISGHATLYWYQQILGQGPKLLIQFQNNGVVDDSQLPKDRFSAERLKGVDSTLKIQPAKLEDSAVYLCASSLVQRVGTDTQYFGPGTRLTVL.